The rows below give T cell receptor beta chains drawn from one sample of a study of TIL therapy for anti-PD-1-resistant metastatic lung cancer. Sequencing was performed with immunoSEQ multiplex PCR; in TCRdb, only in-frame clones are kept and a portion is missing. Of about 57,000 clones listed, less than 80% are singletons. This material consisted of blood, taken at baseline. The receptors were sampled from a woman aged 30 to 85 with non-small cell lung cancer. Each CDR3 is given with its conserved first and last residue. Each record gives: V gene, J gene, CDR3 protein.

TRBV12-1,TRBJ1-4,CASSCFRRPDEKLFF
TRBV12-5,TRBJ1-2,CASGLVTVAGASYGYTF
TRBV6-1,TRBJ1-5,CASNEAWGQPQHF
TRBV19,TRBJ1-2,CASRSDRGDGYTF
TRBV6-5,TRBJ1-2,CASSYSGGRGYGYTF
TRBV29-1,TRBJ1-1,CSVVEGSNTEAFF
TRBV7-2,TRBJ2-1,CASSVLNGLYEQFF
TRBV5-4,TRBJ1-1,CASSPGGLGVANTEAFF
TRBV4-1,TRBJ2-2,CASSPLAGATGELFF
TRBV11-3,TRBJ2-2,CASSQEWTSGGETNTGELFF
TRBV7-2,TRBJ2-1,CASSPSPYNEQFF
TRBV27,TRBJ1-5,CASSSRDSFNQPQHF
TRBV4-2,TRBJ1-1,CASSQDPAGTTEAFF
TRBV4-2,TRBJ1-1,CASSLNLNTEAFF
TRBV28,TRBJ2-1,CASSLRGPYNEQFF
TRBV6-5,TRBJ1-3,CASSRSGDGNTIYF
TRBV11-2,TRBJ2-5,CASSSKEASEVETQYF
TRBV30,TRBJ2-7,CAWTIQGSKQYF
TRBV5-1,TRBJ1-2,CASSSGQGAPYYGYTF
TRBV9,TRBJ2-1,CASSVGGSLNEQFF
TRBV30,TRBJ1-6,CAWSVGTGPNSPLHF
TRBV28,TRBJ1-3,CASSFGPPRISGNTIYF
TRBV10-3,TRBJ1-1,CAISESLVRQGNTEAFF
TRBV7-2,TRBJ1-5,CASSSQGAQPQHF